Reported below is one T cell receptor beta chain. Clones were sequenced by immunoSEQ multiplex PCR, and TCRdb holds only the in-frame ones, with some missing. The table records 220,000 or so clones, 82% of them present only once. This sample is drawn from a study of blood T cell repertoires in COVID-19. Study details: From the United States, Italy and Spain came samples of acute and convalescent COVID-19. T cells, B-cell-depleted T cells, or PBMCs provided the cDNA or gDNA that served as material.

The CDR3 sequence is 16 residues long. V lost 3 bases to trimming and J lost 1 base; unmatched junction nucleotides: 7. Germline assignment: CDR1 SGHAT and CDR2 FQDESV (reference sequence). The sequenced sample consisted of peripheral blood. The clonotype comes from an elderly woman with acute or convalescent COVID-19. The chain is built from TRBV11-1 and TRBJ2-3, with 7 bases identical to TRBD2. DNA for the CDR3: TGTGCCAGCAGCTTGGGACTACCTCGCGGCACAGATACGCAGTATTTT. Its protein is CASSLGLPRGTDTQYF. The variable domain in full, completed from reference TRBV11-1 and TRBJ2-3, reads EAEVAQSPRYKITEKSQAVAFWCDPISGHATLYWYRQILGQGPELLVQFQDESVVDDSQLPKDRFSAERLKGVDSTLKIQPAELGDSAMYLCASSLGLPRGTDTQYFGPGTRLTVL.